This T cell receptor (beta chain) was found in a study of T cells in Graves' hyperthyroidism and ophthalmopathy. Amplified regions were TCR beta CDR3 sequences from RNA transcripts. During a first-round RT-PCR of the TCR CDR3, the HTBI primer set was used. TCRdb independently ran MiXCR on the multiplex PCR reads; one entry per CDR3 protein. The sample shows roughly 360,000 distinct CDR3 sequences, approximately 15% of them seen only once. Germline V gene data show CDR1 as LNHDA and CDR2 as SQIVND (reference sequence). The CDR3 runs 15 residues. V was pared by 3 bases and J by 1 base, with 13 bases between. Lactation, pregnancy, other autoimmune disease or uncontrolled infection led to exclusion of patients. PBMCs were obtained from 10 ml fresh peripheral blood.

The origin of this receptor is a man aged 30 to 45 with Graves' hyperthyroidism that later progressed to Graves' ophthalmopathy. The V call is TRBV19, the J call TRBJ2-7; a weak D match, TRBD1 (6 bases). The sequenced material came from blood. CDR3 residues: CASSIDQGTSYEQYF. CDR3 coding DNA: TGTGCCAGTAGTATCGATCAGGGGACGTCCTACGAGCAGTACTTC.